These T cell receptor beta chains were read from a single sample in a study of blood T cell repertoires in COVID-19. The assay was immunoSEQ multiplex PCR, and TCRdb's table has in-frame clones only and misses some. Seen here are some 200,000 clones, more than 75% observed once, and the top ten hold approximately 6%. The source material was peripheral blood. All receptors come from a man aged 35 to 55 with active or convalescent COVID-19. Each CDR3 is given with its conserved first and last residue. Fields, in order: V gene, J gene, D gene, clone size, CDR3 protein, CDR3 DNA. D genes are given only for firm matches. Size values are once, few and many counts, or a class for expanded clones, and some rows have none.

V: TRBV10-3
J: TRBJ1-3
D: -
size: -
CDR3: CATRGGASGNTIYF
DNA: TGTGCCACCCGGGGGGGCGCCTCTGGAAACACCATATATTTT

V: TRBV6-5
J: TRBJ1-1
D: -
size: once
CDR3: CASEHRVTEAFF
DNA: TGTGCCAGCGAGCACAGGGTCACTGAAGCTTTCTTT

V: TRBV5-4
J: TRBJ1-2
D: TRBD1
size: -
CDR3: CASSALGGQGKRYGYTF
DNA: TGTGCCAGCAGCGCGTTAGGGGGACAGGGCAAACGGTATGGCTACACCTTC

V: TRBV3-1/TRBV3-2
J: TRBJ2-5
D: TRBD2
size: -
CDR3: CASSPGLAGRSETQYF
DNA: TGTGCCAGCAGTCCCGGACTAGCGGGAAGATCTGAGACCCAGTACTTC

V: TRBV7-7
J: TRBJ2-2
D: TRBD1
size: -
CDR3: CASSSKTGTGADGELFF
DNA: TGTGCCAGCAGCTCCAAAACCGGGACAGGGGCGGACGGGGAGCTGTTTTTT

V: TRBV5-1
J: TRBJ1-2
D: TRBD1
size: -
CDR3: CASSIRDRGRGDGYTF
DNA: TGCGCCAGCAGCATCCGGGACAGGGGGCGTGGGGATGGCTACACCTTC

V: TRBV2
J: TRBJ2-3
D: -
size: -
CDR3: CASRRQAFPTDTQYF
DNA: TGTGCCAGCAGAAGACAGGCCTTCCCCACAGATACGCAGTATTTT

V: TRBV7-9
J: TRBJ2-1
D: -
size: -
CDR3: CASSRSGGYEQFF
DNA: TGTGCCAGCAGTCGGAGTGGCGGGTATGAGCAGTTCTTC

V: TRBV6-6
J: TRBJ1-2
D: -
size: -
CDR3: CASSPDSYGYTF
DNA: TGTGCCAGCAGCCCCGACAGCTATGGCTACACCTTC

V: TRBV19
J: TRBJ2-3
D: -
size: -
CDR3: CASSIYGVTDTQYF
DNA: TGTGCCAGTAGTATCTACGGGGTCACAGATACGCAGTATTTT

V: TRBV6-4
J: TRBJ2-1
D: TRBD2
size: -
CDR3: CASSEASGTYNEQFF
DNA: TGTGCCAGCAGTGAAGCTAGCGGGACGTACAATGAGCAGTTCTTC

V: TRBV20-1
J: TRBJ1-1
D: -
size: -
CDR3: CSAFRGEGAFF
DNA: TGCAGTGCTTTCAGGGGCGAGGGAGCTTTCTTT